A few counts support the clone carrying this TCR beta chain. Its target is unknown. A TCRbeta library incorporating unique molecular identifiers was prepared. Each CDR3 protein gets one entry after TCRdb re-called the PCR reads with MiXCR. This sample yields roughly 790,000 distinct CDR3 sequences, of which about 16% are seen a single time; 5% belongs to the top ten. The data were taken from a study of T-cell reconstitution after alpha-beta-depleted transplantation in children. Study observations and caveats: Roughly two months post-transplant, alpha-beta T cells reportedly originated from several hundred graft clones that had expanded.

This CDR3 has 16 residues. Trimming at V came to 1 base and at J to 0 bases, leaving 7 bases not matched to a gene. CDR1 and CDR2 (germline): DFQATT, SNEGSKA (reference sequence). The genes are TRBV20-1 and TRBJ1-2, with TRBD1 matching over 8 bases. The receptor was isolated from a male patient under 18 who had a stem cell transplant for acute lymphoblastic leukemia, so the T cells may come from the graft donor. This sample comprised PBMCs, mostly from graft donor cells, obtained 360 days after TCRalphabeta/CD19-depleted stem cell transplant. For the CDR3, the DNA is TGCAGTGCTAGAGGGCGGACAGGGACCCCTAACTATGGCTACACCTTC. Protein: CSARGRTGTPNYGYTF.